These 13 T cell receptor beta chains came from one sample sequenced in a study of beta chain features in type 1 diabetes. cDNA synthesis used the whole RNA isolate, giving expressed TCRB sequences. TCRdb keeps only in-frame clones here, not all; method: immunoSEQ multiplex PCR. The sample includes around 430,000 clones, approximately 30% seen only once; the top ten take around 0.065%. Sequenced input: naive CD4+ T cells from blood. The receptors originated from a man between 18 and 29 years old in good health.

This clone was detected only a few times. This chain connects TRBV4-3 to TRBJ2-3; 7 bases line up with TRBD1. The CDR3 has 13 amino acids. From germline, CDR1 is LGHNA and CDR2 YSLEER. V trimming: 4 bases; J trimming: 6 bases; junction bases outside the gene matches: 4. The chain's CDR3 is CASSPTGSDTQYF. The DNA for the CDR3 is TGCGCCAGCAGCCCGACAGGGTCGGATACGCAGTATTTT.

The chain has TRBV7-6 and TRBJ2-5; TRBD1 aligns across 9 bases. This CDR3 contains 17 residues. Germline-derived CDR1 and CDR2 are SGHVS and FNYEAQ. V trimming: 2 bases; J trimming: 0 bases; junction bases outside the gene matches: 7. The DNA for the CDR3 is TGTGCCAGCAGCTTACCTACGACAGGGGGTCACCAAGAGACCCAGTACTTC. It is translated as CASSLPTTGGHQETQYF.

This clone was seen just once. CDR3 in amino acids: CASSRTSGRAGETQYF. The CDR3 DNA sequence: TGCGCCAGCAGCAGGACTAGCGGGCGGGCCGGAGAGACCCAGTACTTC. The rearrangement uses TRBV4-1 and TRBJ2-5; TRBD2 matches 11 bases. The CDR3 has 16 residues. V dropped 5 bases and J dropped 4; count of bases not matched to a gene: 9. Germline loops: CDR1 MGHRA, CDR2 YSYEKL.

This rearrangement joins TRBV9 to TRBJ2-3; possibly TRBD1 or TRBD2 for D (5 bases each). Trimming took 4 bases from V and 6 from J, leaving 12 bases between them. The CDR3 totals 13 residues. The V gene's germline CDR1 is SGDLS and CDR2 YYNGEE. In DNA, the CDR3 is TGTGCCAGCAGCTGGGGACGACCGGATACGCAGTATTTT. Its protein is CASSWGRPDTQYF. The full variable domain, rest sourced from reference TRBV9 and TRBJ2-3, is DSGVTQTPKHLITATGQRVTLRCSPRSGDLSVYWYQQSLDQGLQFLIQYYNGEERAKGNILERFSAQQFPDLHSELNLSSLELGDSALYFCASSWGRPDTQYFGPGTRLTVL.

Many counts were recorded for this clone. The sample contains more than one DNA sequence encoding this CDR3. The chain carries TRBV29-1 and TRBJ2-6; D gene uncertain. Germline V CDR1 and CDR2: SQVTM, ANQGSEA. The CDR3 runs 12 residues. Trimming removed 5 bases from V and 1 base from J, with 3 bases in between. The CDR3 sequence: CSVSSGANVLTF. The CDR3, as DNA: TGCAGCGTTTCGTCTGGGGCCAACGTCCTGACTTTC.

The sample holds one count of this clone. The genes are TRBV7-9 and TRBJ2-7; unclear D gene. Trimming removed 5 bases at V and 7 bases at J, with 15 bases between. Per germline, CDR1 SEHNR and CDR2 FQNEAQ (reference sequence). There are 13 residues in the CDR3. The CDR3 DNA follows: TGTGCCAGCAGCCCCGTGGGCTTCGGGGAGCAGTACTTC. It is translated as CASSPVGFGEQYF.

This clone was detected only a few times. V and J are TRBV30 and TRBJ2-7; D possibly corresponds to TRBD1 (5 bases). V lost 6 bases to trimming and J lost 0 bases, with 9 bases between them. CDR3 length equals 12 residues. Germline CDR1 and CDR2: GTSNPN and SVGIG (reference sequence). The CDR3 here is CACQQDSYEQYF. The CDR3 coding sequence is TGTGCCTGCCAACAGGACTCCTACGAGCAGTACTTC.

The chain links TRBV9 to TRBJ2-4; 11 bases agree with TRBD2. The length of the CDR3 is 21 residues. CDR1 and CDR2 (germline): SGDLS, YYNGEE. V gave up 0 bases and J gave up 0 bases; unmatched junction bases: 14. The CDR3 sequence is CASSVATLTSGTDLAKNIQYF. CDR3 bases: TGTGCCAGCAGCGTAGCCACCCTGACTAGCGGGACTGATTTAGCCAAAAACATTCAGTACTTC.

The gene calls are TRBV9 and TRBJ2-1; unclear D gene. This CDR3 contains 13 residues. V shed 0 bases and J shed 8 bases, with 9 bases lying between them. Germline values: CDR1 SGDLS, CDR2 YYNGEE. Written as DNA, the CDR3 is TGTGCCAGCAGCGTAGGACCGACGTATGAGCAGTTCTTC. It yields the protein CASSVGPTYEQFF.

The chain has TRBV5-1 and TRBJ2-7; 14 nucleotides agree with TRBD2. The CDR3 has 17 amino acids. V shed 4 bases and J 1 base; nucleotides not matched to a gene: 7. Per germline, CDR1 SGHRS and CDR2 YFSETQ. DNA for the CDR3: TGCGCCAGCAGCGTCGGGACTAGCGGGAGCCAGTCCTACGAGCAGTACTTC. Protein product: CASSVGTSGSQSYEQYF.

The chain links TRBV6-1 to TRBJ2-5; 9 bases are a match to TRBD2. CDR1 and CDR2 from the germline V gene are MNHNS and SASEGT. The CDR3 is 15 residues long. After removal of 4 bases from V and 5 bases from J, the junction contained 8 bases not matched to a gene. CDR3 coding DNA: TGTGCCAGCAGTGGACTAGCGGAGGGCCAGGAGACCCAGTACTTC. It translates to CASSGLAEGQETQYF.

The V gene is TRBV15, the J gene TRBJ2-6; D is uncertain. Germline-derived CDR1 and CDR2 are LNHNV and YYDKDF (reference sequence). V was cut by 0 bases and J by 4 bases, with 10 bases left in between. There are 16 residues in the CDR3. CDR3 loop: CATSRDRQAGANVLTF. In DNA, the CDR3 is TGTGCCACCAGCAGAGATCGGCAGGCGGGGGCCAACGTCCTGACTTTC.

This chain uses TRBV30 with TRBJ2-7; either TRBD1 or TRBD2 may fit D (5 bases each). V was trimmed by 5 bases and J by 2 bases, leaving 10 bases between them. From germline, CDR1 is GTSNPN and CDR2 SVGIG (reference sequence). The CDR3 loop spans 12 amino acids. In DNA form, the CDR3 reads TGTGCCTGGGGGGGTGAAACCTACGAGCAGTACTTC. Its protein product is CAWGGETYEQYF. Based on the CDR3 plus reference TRBV30 and TRBJ2-7, the full variable domain is SQTIHQWPATLVQPVGSPLSLECTVEGTSNPNLYWYRQAAGRGLQLLFYSVGIGQISSEVPQNLSASRPQDRQFILSSKKLLLSDSGFYLCAWGGETYEQYFGPGTRLTVT.